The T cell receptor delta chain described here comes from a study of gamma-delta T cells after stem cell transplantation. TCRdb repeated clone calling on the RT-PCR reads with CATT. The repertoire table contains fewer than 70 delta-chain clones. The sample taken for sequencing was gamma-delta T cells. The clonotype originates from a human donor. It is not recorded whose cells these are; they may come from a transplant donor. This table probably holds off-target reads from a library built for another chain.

The CDR3 sequence: CALGDSAFPYLTEAYTDKLIF. The DNA of the CDR3 is TGTGCTCTTGGGGATTCGGCCTTCCCCTATCTTACTGAGGCGTACACCGATAAACTCATCTTT. The chain employs TRDV1 and TRDJ1; D is possibly TRDD2 (6 bases). Trimming cost V 3 bases and J 0 bases, with 29 bases left between them. The germline V gene encodes CDR1 TSWWSYY and CDR2 QGS. The CDR3 has 21 residues.